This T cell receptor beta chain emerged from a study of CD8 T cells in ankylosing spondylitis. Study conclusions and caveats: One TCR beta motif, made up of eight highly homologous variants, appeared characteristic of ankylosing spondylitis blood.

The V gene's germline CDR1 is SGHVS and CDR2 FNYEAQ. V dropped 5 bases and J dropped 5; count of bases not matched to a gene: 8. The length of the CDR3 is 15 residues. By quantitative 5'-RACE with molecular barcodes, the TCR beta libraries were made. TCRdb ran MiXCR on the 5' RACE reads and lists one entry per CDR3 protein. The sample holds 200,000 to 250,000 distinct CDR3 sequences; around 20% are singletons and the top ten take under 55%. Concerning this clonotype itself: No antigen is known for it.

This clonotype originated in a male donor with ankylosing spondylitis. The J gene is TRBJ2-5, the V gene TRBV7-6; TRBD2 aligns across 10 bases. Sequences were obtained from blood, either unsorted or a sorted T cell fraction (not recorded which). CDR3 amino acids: CASSSPSGGRETQYF. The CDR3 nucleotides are TGTGCCAGCAGCAGTCCTAGCGGGGGAAGGGAGACCCAGTACTTC.